Listed below are T cell receptor beta chains from one sample, sequenced in a study of cytomegalovirus exposure and HLA in healthy donors. Profiled with immunoSEQ multiplex PCR; TCRdb holds only in-frame clones, not every one. The table includes under 150,000 clones, roughly 83% detected once. The sample was PBMCs. The receptors here all came from a girl aged 2 to 10 in good health and CMV-seronegative. The CDR3 runs from the conserved cysteine through the conserved F or W. D genes are given only for firm matches. Expanded clones get a size class; other rows say once, few or many, or leave the size out.

clone_size: .; d_call: .; j_call: TRBJ2-3; v_call: TRBV2; cdr3_aa: CASSELVVSDTQYF; cdr3_nt: TGTGCCAGCAGTGAATTGGTAGTATCGGATACGCAGTATTTT
clone_size: .; d_call: TRBD1; j_call: TRBJ1-1; v_call: TRBV4-2; cdr3_aa: CASSPLRQGAAFF; cdr3_nt: TGTGCCAGCAGCCCCTTAAGACAGGGGGCCGCTTTCTTT
clone_size: few; d_call: TRBD1; j_call: TRBJ1-6; v_call: TRBV14; cdr3_aa: CASSQDQGAMLSPLHF; cdr3_nt: TGTGCCAGCAGCCAAGATCAGGGGGCCATGCTTTCACCCCTCCACTTT
clone_size: .; d_call: .; j_call: TRBJ1-2; v_call: TRBV5-6; cdr3_aa: CTSSLIQGPYGYTF; cdr3_nt: TGTACCAGCAGCTTAATCCAGGGGCCTTATGGCTACACCTTC
clone_size: .; d_call: TRBD1; j_call: TRBJ2-5; v_call: TRBV6-5; cdr3_aa: CASRSRTGVLETQYF; cdr3_nt: TGTGCCAGCAGGTCCCGAACAGGGGTGTTAGAGACCCAGTACTTC
clone_size: few; d_call: TRBD2; j_call: TRBJ2-1; v_call: TRBV5-4; cdr3_aa: CASSQLAGGDNEQFF; cdr3_nt: TGTGCCAGCAGTCAACTAGCGGGAGGGGACAATGAGCAGTTCTTC
clone_size: once; d_call: TRBD1; j_call: TRBJ2-1; v_call: TRBV4-1; cdr3_aa: CASGIDGTAHNEQFF; cdr3_nt: TGCGCCAGCGGAATCGATGGGACAGCTCACAATGAGCAGTTCTTC
clone_size: .; d_call: .; j_call: TRBJ1-2; v_call: TRBV5-1; cdr3_aa: CASSLGSGENYGYTF; cdr3_nt: TGCGCCAGCAGCTTGGGAAGCGGGGAAAACTATGGCTACACCTTC
clone_size: few; d_call: .; j_call: TRBJ1-2; v_call: TRBV6-1; cdr3_aa: CASNPGFYGYTF; cdr3_nt: TGTGCCAGCAACCCAGGGTTCTATGGCTACACCTTC
clone_size: .; d_call: .; j_call: TRBJ2-3; v_call: TRBV7-6; cdr3_aa: CASSLTIWTASTDTQYF; cdr3_nt: TGTGCCAGCAGCTTAACGATCTGGACAGCTAGCACAGATACGCAGTATTTT
clone_size: .; d_call: TRBD1; j_call: TRBJ2-5; v_call: TRBV7-2; cdr3_aa: CASSLAHRGLYQETQYF; cdr3_nt: TGTGCCAGCAGCTTAGCGCACAGGGGTCTTTATCAAGAGACCCAGTACTTC
clone_size: .; d_call: .; j_call: TRBJ2-1; v_call: TRBV4-3; cdr3_aa: CASSQKGGHYNEQFF; cdr3_nt: TGCGCCAGCAGCCAAAAAGGGGGACACTACAATGAGCAGTTCTTC
clone_size: .; d_call: TRBD2; j_call: TRBJ2-1; v_call: TRBV30; cdr3_aa: CASGRANEQFF; cdr3_nt: TGCGCTAGCGGGAGGGCTAATGAGCAGTTCTTC
clone_size: .; d_call: .; j_call: TRBJ2-3; v_call: TRBV28; cdr3_aa: CASNTPGLSTDTQYF; cdr3_nt: TGTGCCAGCAACACTCCGGGACTTAGCACAGATACGCAGTATTTT
clone_size: .; d_call: .; j_call: TRBJ1-2; v_call: TRBV5-6; cdr3_aa: CASSFPGLNYGYTF; cdr3_nt: TGTGCCAGCAGCTTTCCGGGACTCAACTATGGCTACACCTTC
clone_size: few; d_call: .; j_call: TRBJ1-1; v_call: TRBV29-1; cdr3_aa: CSVLDNTEAFF; cdr3_nt: TGCAGCGTGCTAGACAACACTGAAGCTTTCTTT
clone_size: .; d_call: .; j_call: TRBJ1-2; v_call: TRBV15; cdr3_aa: CATSSGWGRTGYTF; cdr3_nt: TGTGCCACCAGCAGTGGTTGGGGGCGTACTGGCTACACCTTC
clone_size: .; d_call: TRBD1; j_call: TRBJ1-4; v_call: TRBV7-9; cdr3_aa: CASSLDRGNEKLFF; cdr3_nt: TGTGCCAGCAGCTTGGACAGGGGGAATGAAAAACTGTTTTTT
clone_size: .; d_call: .; j_call: TRBJ2-7; v_call: TRBV18; cdr3_aa: CASSTNSKQQYF; cdr3_nt: TGTGCCAGCTCAACAAACAGCAAACAGCAGTACTTC
clone_size: .; d_call: .; j_call: TRBJ2-2; v_call: TRBV7-2; cdr3_aa: CAGAPGELFF; cdr3_nt: TGTGCCGGGGCCCCCGGGGAGCTGTTTTTT
clone_size: .; d_call: .; j_call: TRBJ2-2; v_call: TRBV4-1; cdr3_aa: CASSLDSTSEDGELFF; cdr3_nt: TGCGCCAGCAGCCTTGATTCGACCAGCGAGGACGGGGAGCTGTTTTTT
clone_size: .; d_call: .; j_call: TRBJ1-3; v_call: TRBV9; cdr3_aa: CASSVGGENTIYF; cdr3_nt: TGTGCCAGCAGCGTAGGCGGGGAAAACACCATATATTTT
clone_size: .; d_call: .; j_call: TRBJ1-6; v_call: TRBV5-1; cdr3_aa: CASSLEGGSGSPLHF; cdr3_nt: TGCGCCAGCAGCTTGGAAGGAGGGTCGGGATCACCCCTCCACTTT
clone_size: .; d_call: .; j_call: TRBJ1-2; v_call: TRBV28; cdr3_aa: CASSWTSHPANYGYTF; cdr3_nt: TGTGCCAGCAGTTGGACAAGTCACCCGGCTAACTATGGCTACACCTTC
clone_size: once; d_call: TRBD2; j_call: TRBJ2-7; v_call: TRBV4-1; cdr3_aa: CASSRGGLAGGDPGEQYF; cdr3_nt: TGCGCCAGCTCTAGAGGAGGACTAGCGGGAGGTGACCCTGGAGAGCAGTACTTC
clone_size: .; d_call: .; j_call: TRBJ2-1; v_call: TRBV9; cdr3_aa: CASSVGGGYEQFF; cdr3_nt: TGTGCCAGCAGCGTAGGAGGAGGGTATGAGCAGTTCTTC
clone_size: .; d_call: TRBD1; j_call: TRBJ1-5; v_call: TRBV7-9; cdr3_aa: CASSLGGSGTGPGQPQHF; cdr3_nt: TGTGCCAGCAGCTTAGGGGGCTCCGGGACAGGGCCCGGTCAGCCCCAGCATTTT
clone_size: .; d_call: TRBD2; j_call: TRBJ2-5; v_call: TRBV5-1; cdr3_aa: CASSWGLGAGTYQETQYF; cdr3_nt: TGCGCCAGCAGCTGGGGCCTTGGAGCGGGGACGTACCAAGAGACCCAGTACTTC
clone_size: .; d_call: TRBD2; j_call: TRBJ2-7; v_call: TRBV18; cdr3_aa: CASSVSGTNEQYF; cdr3_nt: TGTGCCAGCTCAGTCTCCGGGACTAACGAGCAGTACTTC
clone_size: few; d_call: .; j_call: TRBJ2-3; v_call: TRBV19; cdr3_aa: CASSHDTQYF; cdr3_nt: TGTGCCAGTAGCCATGATACGCAGTATTTT
clone_size: .; d_call: .; j_call: TRBJ2-1; v_call: TRBV27; cdr3_aa: CASSLSRNKYNEQFF; cdr3_nt: TGTGCCAGCAGTTTATCGAGGAACAAGTACAATGAGCAGTTCTTC
clone_size: .; d_call: .; j_call: TRBJ1-4; v_call: TRBV20-1; cdr3_aa: CSASWAEKLFF; cdr3_nt: TGCAGTGCGAGTTGGGCTGAAAAACTGTTTTTT
clone_size: few; d_call: TRBD1; j_call: TRBJ2-1; v_call: TRBV29-1; cdr3_aa: CSVALTDRGKQFF; cdr3_nt: TGCAGCGTCGCACTTACCGACAGGGGAAAGCAGTTCTTC
clone_size: .; d_call: .; j_call: TRBJ1-2; v_call: TRBV19; cdr3_aa: CASSQTGYTF; cdr3_nt: TGTGCCAGTAGCCAGACAGGCTACACCTTC
clone_size: .; d_call: TRBD1; j_call: TRBJ2-5; v_call: TRBV29-1; cdr3_aa: CSAGWTGRRVEQYF; cdr3_nt: TGCAGCGCCGGATGGACAGGGAGGCGAGTAGAGCAGTACTTC
clone_size: .; d_call: .; j_call: TRBJ2-1; v_call: TRBV4-1; cdr3_aa: CASSQEESGVNEQFF; cdr3_nt: TGCGCCAGCAGCCAAGAGGAGTCGGGAGTCAATGAGCAGTTCTTC
clone_size: .; d_call: TRBD1; j_call: TRBJ2-3; v_call: TRBV6-4; cdr3_aa: CASSEDREADTQYF; cdr3_nt: TGTGCCAGCAGTGAGGACAGGGAGGCAGATACGCAGTATTTT
clone_size: .; d_call: .; j_call: TRBJ1-3; v_call: TRBV30; cdr3_aa: CAWGQPGAGNTIYF; cdr3_nt: TGTGCCTGGGGACAACCGGGAGCTGGAAACACCATATATTTT
clone_size: few; d_call: TRBD1; j_call: TRBJ1-5; v_call: TRBV30; cdr3_aa: CAWGRTGVNQPQHF; cdr3_nt: TGTGCCTGGGGACGGACAGGGGTTAATCAGCCCCAGCATTTT
clone_size: .; d_call: .; j_call: TRBJ2-3; v_call: TRBV9; cdr3_aa: CASSPHTGSDTQYF; cdr3_nt: TGTGCCAGCAGCCCCCACACGGGATCAGATACGCAGTATTTT
clone_size: few; d_call: TRBD2; j_call: TRBJ2-5; v_call: TRBV4-1; cdr3_aa: CASSQDASGGETQYF; cdr3_nt: TGCGCCAGCAGCCAAGATGCTAGCGGGGGGGAGACCCAGTACTTC
clone_size: .; d_call: .; j_call: TRBJ2-3; v_call: TRBV21-1; cdr3_aa: CASSKATRGGTDTQYF; cdr3_nt: TGTGCCAGCAGCAAAGCGACCCGGGGGGGCACAGATACGCAGTATTTT
clone_size: .; d_call: TRBD1; j_call: TRBJ2-7; v_call: TRBV7-8; cdr3_aa: CASSLAPGQGGYEQYF; cdr3_nt: TGTGCCAGCAGCTTAGCGCCGGGACAGGGAGGATACGAGCAGTACTTC
clone_size: .; d_call: .; j_call: TRBJ1-5; v_call: TRBV21-1; cdr3_aa: CASSILTHRGLNQPQHF; cdr3_nt: TGTGCCAGCAGCATCCTGACACACAGGGGCCTCAATCAGCCCCAGCATTTT
clone_size: .; d_call: TRBD2; j_call: TRBJ2-3; v_call: TRBV6-4; cdr3_aa: CASSVSGGTTDTQYF; cdr3_nt: TGTGCCAGCAGTGTGTCGGGAGGGACCACAGATACGCAGTATTTT
clone_size: .; d_call: .; j_call: TRBJ2-7; v_call: TRBV25-1; cdr3_aa: CASREGASYEQYF; cdr3_nt: TGTGCCAGCAGGGAGGGGGCGTCCTACGAGCAGTACTTC
clone_size: .; d_call: .; j_call: TRBJ1-1; v_call: TRBV6-1; cdr3_aa: CASSQEKQGMPKAFF; cdr3_nt: TGTGCCAGCAGCCAAGAGAAACAGGGAATGCCAAAAGCTTTCTTT
clone_size: .; d_call: .; j_call: TRBJ1-2; v_call: TRBV6-1; cdr3_aa: CASSEGSYGYTF; cdr3_nt: TGTGCCAGCAGTGAAGGTAGCTATGGCTACACCTTC